Listed below are T cell receptor beta chains from one sample, sequenced in a study of OX40 agonist ivuxolimab in advanced cancers. Method: immunoSEQ multiplex PCR; TCRdb's copy keeps in-frame clones and lacks some. The profile shows tens of thousands of clones, 80% to 95% of them singletons. The sample was CD4+ or CD8+ T cells sorted from blood, taken in a trial of the OX40 agonist ivuxolimab. The receptors shown here come from an adult with an advanced solid tumor such as melanoma, head and neck, liver or kidney cancer. CDR3s include the opening cysteine and the closing phenylalanine or tryptophan. A D gene is named only where the DNA matches it firmly. Part of the rows lack a size; the others show once, few, many or a class for expanded clones.

CDR3 DNA: TGTGCCAGTAGTCGACAGGGTGGCACTGAAGCTTTCTTT; CDR3 protein: CASSRQGGTEAFF; D gene: TRBD1; J gene: TRBJ1-1; V gene: TRBV19; CDR3 length: 13; clone size: once
CDR3 DNA: TGTGCCAGTAGTAAAGGGACAGGGGACTCCTACGAGCAGTACTTC; CDR3 protein: CASSKGTGDSYEQYF; D gene: TRBD1; J gene: TRBJ2-7; V gene: TRBV19; CDR3 length: 15; clone size: .
CDR3 DNA: TGTGCCAGCAGCTTAATCGCAGGGGGCGCCTACGAGCAGTACTTC; CDR3 protein: CASSLIAGGAYEQYF; D gene: TRBD1; J gene: TRBJ2-7; V gene: TRBV11-3; CDR3 length: 15; clone size: .
CDR3 DNA: TGTGCCAGCAGTTACCCGGGGACACCCTACGAGCAGTACTTC; CDR3 protein: CASSYPGTPYEQYF; D gene: .; J gene: TRBJ2-7; V gene: TRBV6-6; CDR3 length: 14; clone size: .
CDR3 DNA: TGTGCCAGCAGTCCGGGGACTAGCGAAGAGACCCAGTACTTC; CDR3 protein: CASSPGTSEETQYF; D gene: TRBD2; J gene: TRBJ2-5; V gene: TRBV27; CDR3 length: 14; clone size: .
CDR3 DNA: TGTGCCAGCTCACCACGACAGTTCTCCTACGAGCAGTACTTC; CDR3 protein: CASSPRQFSYEQYF; D gene: .; J gene: TRBJ2-7; V gene: TRBV18; CDR3 length: 14; clone size: .
CDR3 DNA: TGTGCCAGCAGTTTAATGCGGGACAGTTACGGAGCTTTCTTT; CDR3 protein: CASSLMRDSYGAFF; D gene: TRBD1; J gene: TRBJ1-1; V gene: TRBV28; CDR3 length: 14; clone size: .
CDR3 DNA: TGCGCCAGCGGGTACTCGGGACTCGATTCACCCCTCCACTTT; CDR3 protein: CASGYSGLDSPLHF; D gene: .; J gene: TRBJ1-6; V gene: TRBV5-1; CDR3 length: 14; clone size: .
CDR3 DNA: TGTGCCAGCAGCTTGGATTGGACTGAAGCTTTCTTT; CDR3 protein: CASSLDWTEAFF; D gene: .; J gene: TRBJ1-1; V gene: TRBV5-8; CDR3 length: 12; clone size: .
CDR3 DNA: TGTGCCAGCAGTGCGTTAACCGGGACAGGGGTCTACGAGCAGTACTTC; CDR3 protein: CASSALTGTGVYEQYF; D gene: TRBD1; J gene: TRBJ2-7; V gene: TRBV6-1; CDR3 length: 16; clone size: .
CDR3 DNA: TGTGCCAGCAGCTTATCCAGGGTCTCTTACGAGCAGTACTTC; CDR3 protein: CASSLSRVSYEQYF; D gene: .; J gene: TRBJ2-7; V gene: TRBV7-2; CDR3 length: 14; clone size: .
CDR3 DNA: TGCGCCAGCAGCCCCGGGACAGGGGGAGCCGAGACCCAGTACTTC; CDR3 protein: CASSPGTGGAETQYF; D gene: TRBD1; J gene: TRBJ2-5; V gene: TRBV5-1; CDR3 length: 15; clone size: once
CDR3 DNA: TGCGCCAGCAGCCAAGATCGGGAGACTAGCGGTTCGGAGACCCAGTACTTC; CDR3 protein: CASSQDRETSGSETQYF; D gene: TRBD2; J gene: TRBJ2-5; V gene: TRBV4-1; CDR3 length: 17; clone size: .
CDR3 DNA: TGTGCCAGCAGGGAGACAGTCACCTCAACCTACAATGAGCAGTTCTTC; CDR3 protein: CASRETVTSTYNEQFF; D gene: .; J gene: TRBJ2-1; V gene: TRBV25-1; CDR3 length: 16; clone size: .
CDR3 DNA: TGTGCCAGCAGTTCCGGCCCTCAGGGGCGGTTCTTC; CDR3 protein: CASSSGPQGRFF; D gene: .; J gene: TRBJ2-1; V gene: TRBV2; CDR3 length: 12; clone size: .
CDR3 DNA: TGTGCCAGCAGTCCGCGCGGGCTGGGGACCTCTGGGGCCAACGTCCTGACTTTC; CDR3 protein: CASSPRGLGTSGANVLTF; D gene: .; J gene: TRBJ2-6; V gene: TRBV28; CDR3 length: 18; clone size: .
CDR3 DNA: TGTGCCAGCAGCCTTCTTTATGGCTACACCTTC; CDR3 protein: CASSLLYGYTF; D gene: .; J gene: TRBJ1-2; V gene: TRBV7-9; CDR3 length: 11; clone size: few
CDR3 DNA: TGTGCCAGCAGCAATTCCCTGACAGGGACCTGTTTCTACGAGCAGTACTTC; CDR3 protein: CASSNSLTGTCFYEQYF; D gene: .; J gene: TRBJ2-7; V gene: TRBV21-1; CDR3 length: 17; clone size: once
CDR3 DNA: TGTGCCAGCACAGTTAAACGGAGGCTTGAAATCTACGAGCAGTACTTC; CDR3 protein: CASTVKRRLEIYEQYF; D gene: .; J gene: TRBJ2-7; V gene: TRBV6-4; CDR3 length: 16; clone size: .
CDR3 DNA: TGTGCCAGCAGCTTCTCTTCCTCGGGGGGCATTCAGTACTTC; CDR3 protein: CASSFSSSGGIQYF; D gene: TRBD2; J gene: TRBJ2-4; V gene: TRBV5-6; CDR3 length: 14; clone size: .
CDR3 DNA: TGTGCCAGCAGCAGACAGGTTCCGGCCGGGGAGCTGTTTTTT; CDR3 protein: CASSRQVPAGELFF; D gene: .; J gene: TRBJ2-2; V gene: TRBV7-8; CDR3 length: 14; clone size: .
CDR3 DNA: TGTGCCAGCAGTCCCGGACTAGCAGAAAGGCAGTACTTC; CDR3 protein: CASSPGLAERQYF; D gene: TRBD2; J gene: TRBJ2-7; V gene: TRBV27; CDR3 length: 13; clone size: .
CDR3 DNA: TGTGCCACGGGGCGGCCGCCTCACTACGAGCAGTACTTC; CDR3 protein: CATGRPPHYEQYF; D gene: .; J gene: TRBJ2-7; V gene: TRBV28; CDR3 length: 13; clone size: .
CDR3 DNA: TGTGCCAGCAGTGTTCAACAGGGGACCTATGGCTACACCTTC; CDR3 protein: CASSVQQGTYGYTF; D gene: TRBD1; J gene: TRBJ1-2; V gene: TRBV2; CDR3 length: 14; clone size: .
CDR3 DNA: TGTGCCAGCAGCCGTAACAGTTCACCCATAGGGGAGACCCAGTACTTC; CDR3 protein: CASSRNSSPIGETQYF; D gene: .; J gene: TRBJ2-5; V gene: TRBV28; CDR3 length: 16; clone size: .
CDR3 DNA: TGTGCCAGCAGCAGAAGGGGGGATAGCTCTGGGGCCAACGTCCTGACTTTC; CDR3 protein: CASSRRGDSSGANVLTF; D gene: .; J gene: TRBJ2-6; V gene: TRBV11-3; CDR3 length: 17; clone size: .
CDR3 DNA: TGTGCCAGCAGCTTAGACGGACTTCTTCCCGGAAAACTGTTTTTT; CDR3 protein: CASSLDGLLPGKLFF; D gene: .; J gene: TRBJ1-4; V gene: TRBV28; CDR3 length: 15; clone size: .
CDR3 DNA: TGTGCCAGTAGCTCCCAGGGCTATAACACTGAAGCTTTCTTT; CDR3 protein: CASSSQGYNTEAFF; D gene: .; J gene: TRBJ1-1; V gene: TRBV19; CDR3 length: 14; clone size: .
CDR3 DNA: TGTGCCAGCAGTGCTGGACAGGGTAGAGGCTACACCTTC; CDR3 protein: CASSAGQGRGYTF; D gene: TRBD1; J gene: TRBJ1-2; V gene: TRBV6-4; CDR3 length: 13; clone size: .
CDR3 DNA: TGTGCCAGCAGCTTCACAGGGGGAAACACAGATACGCAGTATTTT; CDR3 protein: CASSFTGGNTDTQYF; D gene: TRBD1; J gene: TRBJ2-3; V gene: TRBV11-3; CDR3 length: 15; clone size: .
CDR3 DNA: TGTGCCTTCCTTTGGGGGAATACGATAAAGCAGTACTTC; CDR3 protein: CAFLWGNTIKQYF; D gene: .; J gene: TRBJ2-7; V gene: TRBV30; CDR3 length: 13; clone size: .
CDR3 DNA: TGTGCCAGCAGCACCGGACAGGGTGCAAAACTGTTTTTT; CDR3 protein: CASSTGQGAKLFF; D gene: TRBD1; J gene: TRBJ1-4; V gene: TRBV6-6; CDR3 length: 13; clone size: once
CDR3 DNA: TGTGCCAGCAGGGTTAGCGGTAGCACAGATACGCAGTATTTT; CDR3 protein: CASRVSGSTDTQYF; D gene: .; J gene: TRBJ2-3; V gene: TRBV6-5; CDR3 length: 14; clone size: .
CDR3 DNA: TGTGCCAGCAGTGAATTTTTACAAACCGGGCCAGGGGGTAGGTCCGAGCAGTACTTC; CDR3 protein: CASSEFLQTGPGGRSEQYF; D gene: TRBD1; J gene: TRBJ2-7; V gene: TRBV6-1; CDR3 length: 19; clone size: .
CDR3 DNA: TGTGCCAGCAGCTTCAGTAGTGGAAACACCATATATTTT; CDR3 protein: CASSFSSGNTIYF; D gene: .; J gene: TRBJ1-3; V gene: TRBV13; CDR3 length: 13; clone size: .
CDR3 DNA: TGTGCCAGCAGCCTCCGGAGCGGGAGTATGAATGAGCAGTTCTTC; CDR3 protein: CASSLRSGSMNEQFF; D gene: TRBD2; J gene: TRBJ2-1; V gene: TRBV7-9; CDR3 length: 15; clone size: .
CDR3 DNA: TGCGCCAGCAGCCGGACTGCGCCTAGCACAGATACGCAGTATTTT; CDR3 protein: CASSRTAPSTDTQYF; D gene: .; J gene: TRBJ2-3; V gene: TRBV5-1; CDR3 length: 15; clone size: .